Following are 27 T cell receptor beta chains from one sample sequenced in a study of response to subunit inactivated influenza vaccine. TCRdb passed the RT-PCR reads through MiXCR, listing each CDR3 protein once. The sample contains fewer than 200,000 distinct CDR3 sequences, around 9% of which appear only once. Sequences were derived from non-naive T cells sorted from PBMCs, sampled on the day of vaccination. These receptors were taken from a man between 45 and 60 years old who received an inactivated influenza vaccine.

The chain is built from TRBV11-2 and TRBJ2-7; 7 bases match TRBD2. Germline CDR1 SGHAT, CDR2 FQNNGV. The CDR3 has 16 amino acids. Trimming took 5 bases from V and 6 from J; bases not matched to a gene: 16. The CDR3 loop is CASSHYKAGELLEQYF. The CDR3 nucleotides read TGTGCCAGCAGCCATTATAAGGCGGGAGAACTTCTCGAGCAGTACTTC.

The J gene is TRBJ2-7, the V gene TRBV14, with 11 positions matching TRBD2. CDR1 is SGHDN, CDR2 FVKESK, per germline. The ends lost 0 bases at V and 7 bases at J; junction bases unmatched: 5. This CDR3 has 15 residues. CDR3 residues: CASSQDSGRAREQYF. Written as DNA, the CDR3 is TGTGCCAGCAGCCAAGATAGCGGGAGGGCCCGGGAGCAGTACTTC. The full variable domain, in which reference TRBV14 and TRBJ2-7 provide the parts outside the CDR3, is EAGVTQFPSHSVIEKGQTVTLRCDPISGHDNLYWYRRVMGKEIKFLLHFVKESKQDESGMPNNRFLAERTGGTYSTLKVQPAELEDSGVYFCASSQDSGRAREQYFGPGTRLTVT.

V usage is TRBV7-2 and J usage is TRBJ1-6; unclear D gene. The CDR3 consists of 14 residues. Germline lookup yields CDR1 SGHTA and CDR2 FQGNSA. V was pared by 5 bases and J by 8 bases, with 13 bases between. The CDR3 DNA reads TGTGCCAGCAGCCCCGTTGCCTGGGATTCACCCCTCCACTTT. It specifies CASSPVAWDSPLHF.

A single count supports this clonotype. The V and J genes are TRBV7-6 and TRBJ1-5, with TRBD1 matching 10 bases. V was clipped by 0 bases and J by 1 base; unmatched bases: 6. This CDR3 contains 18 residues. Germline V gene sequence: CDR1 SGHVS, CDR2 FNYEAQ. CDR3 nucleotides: TGTGCCAGCAGCTTAGCCCGAGACAGGGGGCGAAGCAATCAGCCCCAGCATTTT. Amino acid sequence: CASSLARDRGRSNQPQHF.

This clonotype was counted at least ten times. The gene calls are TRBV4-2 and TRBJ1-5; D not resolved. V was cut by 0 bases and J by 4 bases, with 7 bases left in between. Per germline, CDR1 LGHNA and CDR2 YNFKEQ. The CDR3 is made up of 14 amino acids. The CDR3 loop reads CASSQDGGNQPQHF. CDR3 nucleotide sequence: TGTGCCAGCAGCCAAGATGGAGGTAATCAGCCCCAGCATTTT.

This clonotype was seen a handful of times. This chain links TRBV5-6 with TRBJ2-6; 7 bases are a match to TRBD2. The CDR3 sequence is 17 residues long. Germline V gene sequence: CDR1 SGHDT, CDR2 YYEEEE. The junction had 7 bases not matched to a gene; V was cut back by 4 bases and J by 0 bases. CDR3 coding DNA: TGTGCCAGCAGCAAGGGACTACTGTACTCTGGGGCCAACGTCCTGACTTTC. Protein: CASSKGLLYSGANVLTF.

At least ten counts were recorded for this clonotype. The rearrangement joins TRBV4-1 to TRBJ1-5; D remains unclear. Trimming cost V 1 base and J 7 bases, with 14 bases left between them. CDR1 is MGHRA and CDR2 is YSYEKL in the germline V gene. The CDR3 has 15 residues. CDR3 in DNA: TGCGCCAGCAGCCAAGTAACCCTGGCGGAACAGCCCCAGCATTTT. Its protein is CASSQVTLAEQPQHF.

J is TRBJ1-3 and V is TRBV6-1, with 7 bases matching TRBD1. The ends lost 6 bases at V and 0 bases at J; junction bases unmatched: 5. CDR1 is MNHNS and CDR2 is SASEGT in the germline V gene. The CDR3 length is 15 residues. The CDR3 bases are TGTGCCAGCAGGGAACAGGGGATCTCTGGAAACACCATATATTTT. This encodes CASREQGISGNTIYF.

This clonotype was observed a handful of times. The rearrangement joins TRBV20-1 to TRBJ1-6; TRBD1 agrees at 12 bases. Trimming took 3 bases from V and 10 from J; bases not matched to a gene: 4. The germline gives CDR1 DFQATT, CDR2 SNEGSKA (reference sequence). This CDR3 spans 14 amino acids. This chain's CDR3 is CSASRDRGRSPLHF. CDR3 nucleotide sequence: TGCAGTGCTAGCCGGGACAGGGGGCGATCACCCCTCCACTTT.

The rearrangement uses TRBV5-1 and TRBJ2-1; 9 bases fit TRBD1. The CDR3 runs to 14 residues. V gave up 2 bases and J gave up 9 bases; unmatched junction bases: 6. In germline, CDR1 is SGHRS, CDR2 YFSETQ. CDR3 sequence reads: CASSFGTGYAEQFF. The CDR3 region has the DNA TGCGCCAGCAGCTTCGGGACAGGGTATGCTGAGCAGTTCTTC.

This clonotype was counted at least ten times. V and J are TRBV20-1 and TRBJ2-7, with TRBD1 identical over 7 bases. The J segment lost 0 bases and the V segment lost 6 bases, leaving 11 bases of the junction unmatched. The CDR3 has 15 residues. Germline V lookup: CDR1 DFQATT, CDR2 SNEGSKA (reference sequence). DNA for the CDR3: TGCAGTGCAATCACTTTACAGGGGCGCTCCTACGAGCAGTACTTC. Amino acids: CSAITLQGRSYEQYF.

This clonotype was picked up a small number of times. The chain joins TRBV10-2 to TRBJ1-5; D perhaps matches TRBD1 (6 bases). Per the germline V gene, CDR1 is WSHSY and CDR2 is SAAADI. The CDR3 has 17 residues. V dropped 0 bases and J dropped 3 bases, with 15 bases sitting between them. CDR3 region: CASSESLVGGSNQPQHF. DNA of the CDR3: TGCGCCAGCAGTGAGTCCTTGGTAGGGGGGTCCAATCAGCCCCAGCATTTT.

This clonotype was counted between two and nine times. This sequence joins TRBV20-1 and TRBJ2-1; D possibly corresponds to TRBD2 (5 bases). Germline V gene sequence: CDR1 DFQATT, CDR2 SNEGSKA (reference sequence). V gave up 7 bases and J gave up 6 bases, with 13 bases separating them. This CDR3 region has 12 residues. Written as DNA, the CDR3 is TGCAGTGTCAAAGAGGGAGCCAATGAGCAGTTCTTC. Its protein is CSVKEGANEQFF.

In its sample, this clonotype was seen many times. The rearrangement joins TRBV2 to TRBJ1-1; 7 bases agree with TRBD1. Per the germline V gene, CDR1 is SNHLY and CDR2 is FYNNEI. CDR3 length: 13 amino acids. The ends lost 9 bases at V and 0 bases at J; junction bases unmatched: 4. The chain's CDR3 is CASSGQLNTEAFF. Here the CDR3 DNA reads TGTGCCAGTTCGGGACAGCTGAACACTGAAGCTTTCTTT.

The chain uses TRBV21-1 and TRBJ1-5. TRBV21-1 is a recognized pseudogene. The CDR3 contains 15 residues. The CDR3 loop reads CASDVGGVFNQPQHF. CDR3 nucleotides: TGTGCCAGCGACGTCGGGGGGGTTTTCAATCAGCCCCAGCATTTT.

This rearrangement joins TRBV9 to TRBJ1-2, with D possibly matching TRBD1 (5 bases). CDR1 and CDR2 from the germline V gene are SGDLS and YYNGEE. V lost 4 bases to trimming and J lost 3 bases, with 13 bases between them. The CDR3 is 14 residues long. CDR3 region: CASSPGPYDYGYTF. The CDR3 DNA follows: TGTGCCAGCAGCCCGGGGCCCTACGACTATGGCTACACCTTC.

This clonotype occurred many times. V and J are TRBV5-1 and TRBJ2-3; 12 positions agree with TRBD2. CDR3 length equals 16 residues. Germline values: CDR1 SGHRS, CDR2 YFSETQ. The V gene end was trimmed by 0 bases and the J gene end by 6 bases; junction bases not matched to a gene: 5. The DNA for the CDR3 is TGCGCCAGCAGCTTGGAGCTAGCGGGAGGGGTTGATACGCAGTATTTT. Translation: CASSLELAGGVDTQYF.

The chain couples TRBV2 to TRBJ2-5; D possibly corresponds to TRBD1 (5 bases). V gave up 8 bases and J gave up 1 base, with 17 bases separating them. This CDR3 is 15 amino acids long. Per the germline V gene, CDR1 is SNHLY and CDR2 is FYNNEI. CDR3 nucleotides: TGTGCCAGCGGCTTACAAGGGGTAGCCCAAGAGACCCAGTACTTC. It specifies CASGLQGVAQETQYF.

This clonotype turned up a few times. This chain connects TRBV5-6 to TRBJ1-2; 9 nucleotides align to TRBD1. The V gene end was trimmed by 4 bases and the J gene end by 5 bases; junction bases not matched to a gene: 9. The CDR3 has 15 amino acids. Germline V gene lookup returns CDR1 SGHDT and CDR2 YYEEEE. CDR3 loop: CASSLKTGGSYGYTF. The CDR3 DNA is TGTGCCAGCAGCCTAAAGACAGGGGGAAGTTATGGCTACACCTTC.

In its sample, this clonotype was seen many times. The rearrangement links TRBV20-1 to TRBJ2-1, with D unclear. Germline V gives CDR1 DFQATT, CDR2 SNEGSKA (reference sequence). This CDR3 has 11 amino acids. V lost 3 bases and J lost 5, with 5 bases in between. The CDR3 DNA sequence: TGCAGTGCTAGGATAGACAATGAGCAGTTCTTC. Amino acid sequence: CSARIDNEQFF.

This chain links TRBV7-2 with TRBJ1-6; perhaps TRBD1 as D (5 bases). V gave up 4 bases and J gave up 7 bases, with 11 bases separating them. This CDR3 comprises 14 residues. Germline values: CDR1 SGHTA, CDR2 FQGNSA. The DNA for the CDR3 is TGTGCCAGCAGCTCGCAGGGAGTCAATTCACCCCTCCACTTT. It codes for CASSSQGVNSPLHF.

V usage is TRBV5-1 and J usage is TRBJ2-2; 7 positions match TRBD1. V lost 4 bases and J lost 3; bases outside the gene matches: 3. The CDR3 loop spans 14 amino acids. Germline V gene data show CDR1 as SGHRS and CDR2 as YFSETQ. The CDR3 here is CASSRDSYTGELFF. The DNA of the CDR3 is TGCGCCAGCAGCAGGGACAGCTACACCGGGGAGCTGTTTTTT.

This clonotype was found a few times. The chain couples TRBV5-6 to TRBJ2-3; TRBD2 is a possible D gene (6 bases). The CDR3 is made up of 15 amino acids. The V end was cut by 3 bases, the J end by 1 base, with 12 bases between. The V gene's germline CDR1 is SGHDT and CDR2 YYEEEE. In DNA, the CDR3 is TGTGCCAGCAGCTCGATGACTAGAGGCACAGATACGCAGTATTTT. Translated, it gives CASSSMTRGTDTQYF.

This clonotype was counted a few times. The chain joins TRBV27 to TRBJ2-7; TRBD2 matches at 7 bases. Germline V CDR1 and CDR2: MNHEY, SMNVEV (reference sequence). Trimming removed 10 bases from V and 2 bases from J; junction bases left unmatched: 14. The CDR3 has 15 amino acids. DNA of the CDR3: TGTGCCAACAAACCGGGGAGGGGAGCGGCCTACGAGCAGTACTTC. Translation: CANKPGRGAAYEQYF.

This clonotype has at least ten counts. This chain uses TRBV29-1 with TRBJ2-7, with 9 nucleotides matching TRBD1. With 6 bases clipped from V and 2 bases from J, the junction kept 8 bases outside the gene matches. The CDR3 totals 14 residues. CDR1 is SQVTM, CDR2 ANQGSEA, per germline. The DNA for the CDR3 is TGCAGCGTCGAAAACAGGGGGCGACCCTACGAGCAGTACTTC. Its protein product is CSVENRGRPYEQYF.

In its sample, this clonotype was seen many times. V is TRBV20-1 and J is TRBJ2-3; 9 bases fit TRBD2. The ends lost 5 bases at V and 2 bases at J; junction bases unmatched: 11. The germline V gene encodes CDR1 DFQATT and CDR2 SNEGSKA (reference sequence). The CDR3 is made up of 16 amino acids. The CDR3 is CSAGPSSGVITDTQYF. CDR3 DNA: TGCAGTGCTGGACCTTCTAGCGGGGTTATCACAGATACGCAGTATTTT.

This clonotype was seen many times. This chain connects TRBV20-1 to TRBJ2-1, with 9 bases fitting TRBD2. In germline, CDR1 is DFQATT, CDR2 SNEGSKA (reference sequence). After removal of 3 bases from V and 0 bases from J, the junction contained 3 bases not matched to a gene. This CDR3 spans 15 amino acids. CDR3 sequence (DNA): TGCAGTGCTAGGGGAGCGGGAGGCTCCTACAATGAGCAGTTCTTC. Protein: CSARGAGGSYNEQFF.